Presented here are 29 T cell receptor beta chains from one specimen sequenced in a study of blood T cell repertoires in COVID-19. The method was immunoSEQ multiplex PCR; TCRdb's version includes in-frame clones alone and lacks a portion of them. The sample has roughly 150,000 clones; roughly 90% are singletons. Sequencing used peripheral blood. The receptors were sampled from a man between 60 and 75 years old with active or convalescent COVID-19.

The chain has TRBV3-1 (or the pseudogene TRBV3-2) and TRBJ2-4; TRBD2 aligns across 8 bases. CDR1 and CDR2 from the germline V gene are LGHDT and YNNKEL (reference sequence). The CDR3 consists of 15 residues. The V segment lost 2 bases and the J segment 8 bases; nucleotides outside the gene matches: 8. CDR3 DNA: TGTGCCAGCAGCCAAACGACGGCGGGAGGTGACATTCAGTACTTC. Translating it yields CASSQTTAGGDIQYF.

The chain uses TRBV19 and TRBJ2-1; weak D call: TRBD2 (7 bases). The V gene lost 0 bases and the J gene lost 4 bases, with 19 bases spanning the gap. The germline V gene encodes CDR1 LNHDA and CDR2 SQIVND (reference sequence). This CDR3 has 18 amino acids. This CDR3 is CASSIDRGTTGQYNEQFF. The DNA for the CDR3 is TGTGCCAGTAGTATAGATAGAGGGACTACAGGGCAATACAATGAGCAGTTCTTC.

This chain uses TRBV5-6 with TRBJ1-2; no reliable D call. CDR3 length: 15 residues. Per germline, CDR1 SGHDT and CDR2 YYEEEE. V was trimmed by 5 bases and J by 5 bases, leaving 19 bases between them. CDR3: CASRLETGRYYGYTF. The DNA of the CDR3 is TGTGCCAGCAGACTGGAAACCGGGAGGTATTATGGCTACACCTTC.

V is TRBV19 and J is TRBJ1-1; D gene unclear. The CDR3 extends over 15 amino acids. V was pared by 6 bases and J by 4 bases, with 18 bases between. Germline lookup yields CDR1 LNHDA and CDR2 SQIVND (reference sequence). The CDR3, as DNA: TGTGCCAGTAGGCTACCAAGTACGGGGAGCACTGAAGCTTTCTTT. Protein sequence: CASRLPSTGSTEAFF. The full variable domain, with the rest looked up from reference TRBV19 and TRBJ1-1, is DGGITQSPKYLFRKEGQNVTLSCEQNLNHDAMYWYRQDPGQGLRLIYYSQIVNDFQKGDIAEGYSVSREKKESFPLTVTSAQKNPTAFYLCASRLPSTGSTEAFFGQGTRLTVV.

The chain recombines TRBV5-1 with TRBJ2-1; tentative D call: TRBD2 (6 bases). There are 15 residues in the CDR3. With 4 bases removed from V and 4 bases from J, the gap between germline ends came to 15 bases. Germline V gene data show CDR1 as SGHRS and CDR2 as YFSETQ. In nucleotides, the CDR3 is TGCGCCAGCAGCCCGGCTCCGGGAGAGTACAATGAGCAGTTCTTC. Protein: CASSPAPGEYNEQFF. The complete variable domain, with remaining parts taken from reference TRBV5-1 and TRBJ2-1, reads KAGVTQTPRYLIKTRGQQVTLSCSPISGHRSVSWYQQTPGQGLQFLFEYFSETQRNKGNFPGRFSGRQFSNSRSEMNVSTLELGDSALYLCASSPAPGEYNEQFFGPGTRLTVL.

There are a few counts of this clone. The chain combines TRBV10-2 with TRBJ2-7; 14 nucleotides match TRBD2. This CDR3 has 20 amino acids. With V trimmed by 3 bases and J by 6 bases, 19 bases remained unmatched. Germline assignment: CDR1 WSHSY and CDR2 SAAADI. Here the CDR3 reads CASSEPQRTGTSGGNTEQYF. The CDR3 bases are TGCGCCAGCAGTGAACCCCAGCGTACCGGGACTAGCGGGGGCAACACCGAGCAGTACTTC.

V gene TRBV6-4 combines with J gene TRBJ2-3; perhaps TRBD2 as D (5 bases). The CDR3 totals 12 residues. Trimming took 7 bases from V and 8 from J, leaving 13 bases between them. From germline, CDR1 is MRHNA and CDR2 SNTAGT. The CDR3 protein is CASTSGVGTQYF. In nucleotides, the CDR3 is TGTGCCAGCACCTCCGGGGTGGGTACGCAGTATTTT.

The rearrangement joins TRBV10-3 to TRBJ2-2; D is possibly TRBD1 (6 bases). Trimming cost V 10 bases and J 6 bases, with 15 bases left between them. Per germline, CDR1 ENHRY and CDR2 SYGVKD. This CDR3 region has 13 residues. DNA of the CDR3: TGTGCCACGAGGGGACATAGCGCCGGGGAGCTGTTTTTT. Its translation: CATRGHSAGELFF.

This clone appeared once. The CDR3 DNA sequence: TGTGCCAGCAGCTTGAGACAGGGCTACGAGCAGTACTTC. It encodes CASSLRQGYEQYF. The V and J genes are TRBV12-3 or TRBV12-4 and TRBJ2-7; TRBD1 matches at 7 bases. J was trimmed by 3 bases and V by 6 bases; bases with no gene match: 5. The CDR3 sequence is 13 residues long.

The rearrangement links TRBV19 to TRBJ1-6, with D uncertain. Trimming cost V 7 bases and J 0 bases, with 10 bases left between them. The CDR3 loop spans 15 amino acids. Per the germline V gene, CDR1 is LNHDA and CDR2 is SQIVND (reference sequence). CDR3 in amino acids: CASNDRSSYNSPLHF. The DNA for the CDR3 is TGTGCCAGTAACGACCGGAGCTCCTATAATTCACCCCTCCACTTT.

The V and J genes are TRBV19 and TRBJ1-3, with 7 bases identical to TRBD1. The germline V gene encodes CDR1 LNHDA and CDR2 SQIVND (reference sequence). The CDR3 loop spans 16 amino acids. V lost 6 bases to trimming and J lost 0 bases; unmatched junction nucleotides: 8. This CDR3 is CASSPRDRVSGNTIYF. The CDR3 DNA is TGTGCCAGTAGCCCCAGAGACAGGGTCTCTGGAAACACCATATATTTT.

This chain uses TRBV6-5 with TRBJ2-2; weak D call: TRBD2 (5 bases). Germline-derived CDR1 and CDR2 are MNHEY and SVGAGI. With 0 bases removed from V and 6 bases from J, the gap between germline ends came to 8 bases. This CDR3 comprises 14 residues. The CDR3 DNA sequence: TGTGCCAGCAGTTACTCGCCCGGGGCCGGGGAGCTGTTTTTT. Translating gives CASSYSPGAGELFF.

This clone was found once. The chain links TRBV6-5 to TRBJ2-7, with D possibly being TRBD2 (5 bases). CDR3 size: 13 residues. The ends were cut back, 0 bases at V and 7 bases at J, with 10 bases in the middle. Per the germline V gene, CDR1 is MNHEY and CDR2 is SVGAGI. The DNA of the CDR3 is TGTGCCAGCAGTTACTCAGGGTCGGGAGAGCAGTACTTC. Translated: CASSYSGSGEQYF.

V gene TRBV19 combines with J gene TRBJ1-2; 9 bases agree with TRBD1. Germline assignment: CDR1 LNHDA and CDR2 SQIVND (reference sequence). V dropped 3 bases and J dropped 8; count of bases not matched to a gene: 7. CDR3 size: 14 residues. CDR3 DNA sequence: TGTGCCAGTAGTATGGCGGGACAGGGTGGCGGCTACACCTTC. Its protein is CASSMAGQGGGYTF.

The chain employs TRBV23-1 and TRBJ2-3, with TRBD2 matching 7 bases. TRBV23-1 is noted as an ORF with a role that remains uncertain. V dropped 2 bases and J dropped 2; count of bases not matched to a gene: 1. The CDR3 length is 14 residues. The CDR3 nucleotides are TGCGCCAGCAGTCAAGCGGGAGCCACAGATACGCAGTATTTT. Translated: CASSQAGATDTQYF.

This clone was picked up one time. The chain joins TRBV7-8 to TRBJ1-4; D is perhaps TRBD1 (6 bases). The CDR3 contains 14 residues. V was trimmed by 6 bases and J by 3 bases, leaving 11 bases between them. CDR1 and CDR2 (germline): SGHVS, FQNEAQ. The CDR3 loop is CASSPWTANEKLFF. The CDR3 DNA is TGTGCCAGCAGTCCCTGGACAGCTAATGAAAAACTGTTTTTT.

The V call is TRBV6-6, the J call TRBJ2-1, with a tentative D call TRBD1 (6 bases). Trimming cost V 6 bases and J 3 bases, with 12 bases left between them. The CDR3 is 14 residues long. The germline V gene has CDR1 MNHNY and CDR2 SVGAGI (reference sequence). CDR3 DNA: TGTGCCAGCAGCCAGGACAGAGTCTACAATGAGCAGTTCTTC. It translates to CASSQDRVYNEQFF.

The V and J genes are TRBV30 and TRBJ1-3; the D is unclear. The CDR3 covers 13 residues. Trimming cost V 0 bases and J 4 bases, with 7 bases left between them. The germline V gene has CDR1 GTSNPN and CDR2 SVGIG (reference sequence). The CDR3 DNA reads as TGTGCCTGGAGTGTAAGCAGGGGAAACACCATATATTTT. It is translated as CAWSVSRGNTIYF.

This clone has just a few counts. The J gene is TRBJ2-2, the V gene TRBV6-5, with 7 positions matching TRBD1. The junction had 5 bases not matched to a gene; V was cut back by 6 bases and J by 4 bases. The CDR3 has 14 residues. Germline lookup yields CDR1 MNHEY and CDR2 SVGAGI. The chain's CDR3 is CASRSDRVTGELFF. CDR3 nucleotide sequence: TGTGCCAGCAGATCAGACAGGGTCACCGGGGAGCTGTTTTTT.

This rearrangement joins TRBV18 to TRBJ2-7, with 8 positions matching TRBD1. The CDR3 spans 14 residues. CDR1 and CDR2 from the germline V gene are KGHSH and LQKENI. Unmatched junction bases numbered 3, after V lost 1 base and J lost 4 bases. In nucleotides, the CDR3 is TGTGCCAGCTCACCACTAGGACAGGGATACGAGCAGTACTTC. Encoded protein: CASSPLGQGYEQYF.

The rearrangement joins TRBV6-6 to TRBJ1-5; 8 positions match TRBD1. V was pared by 2 bases and J by 2 bases, with 2 bases of the junction left unmatched. The germline V gene encodes CDR1 MNHNY and CDR2 SVGAGI (reference sequence). The CDR3 spans 15 residues. CDR3 sequence: CASSYAGGGNQPQHF. In DNA form, the CDR3 reads TGTGCCAGCAGTTACGCAGGGGGCGGCAATCAGCCCCAGCATTTT.

The chain has TRBV7-2 and TRBJ1-1; TRBD1 aligns across 8 bases. Germline lookup yields CDR1 SGHTA and CDR2 FQGNSA. Germline trimming cut 5 bases from V and 5 bases from J; bases unmatched to any gene: 7. The CDR3 runs 14 residues. Here the CDR3 DNA reads TGTGCCAGCAGCCAAGTCACAGGGGGAACTGAAGCTTTCTTT. This translates into CASSQVTGGTEAFF.

The gene calls are TRBV30 and TRBJ1-6; 7 bases line up with TRBD1. The CDR3 is 13 residues long. V gave up 4 bases and J gave up 7 bases; unmatched junction bases: 4. CDR1 and CDR2 (germline): GTSNPN, SVGIG (reference sequence). The CDR3 DNA is TGTGCCTGGAAGGGCAGGGGGAATTCACCCCTCCACTTT. It codes for CAWKGRGNSPLHF.

This chain links TRBV6-4 with TRBJ1-2; 10 bases line up with TRBD1. Germline V gene lookup returns CDR1 MRHNA and CDR2 SNTAGT. J was trimmed by 4 bases and V by 6 bases; bases with no gene match: 11. The CDR3 covers 16 residues. The CDR3 nucleotides are TGTGCCAGCAGGGAGACAGGGGGCCTCGGAGGCTATGGCTACACCTTC. It codes for CASRETGGLGGYGYTF.

This chain links TRBV6-5 with TRBJ2-3; D might be TRBD1 (6 bases). CDR3 length: 15 residues. V was shortened by 6 bases and J by 2 bases, with 15 bases between the two germline ends. CDR1 is MNHEY and CDR2 is SVGAGI in the germline V gene. CDR3 in DNA: TGTGCCAGCAGGTACACTACAGGGTCCACAGATACGCAGTATTTT. Its translation: CASRYTTGSTDTQYF.

This clone was counted a few times. The V gene is TRBV5-4, the J gene TRBJ2-7; perhaps TRBD1 as D (6 bases). V lost 0 bases, J lost 3 bases, and 7 bases lay in between. The CDR3 totals 13 residues. From germline, CDR1 is SGHNT and CDR2 YYREEE (reference sequence). The chain's CDR3 is CASSLAGVYEQYF. The CDR3 nucleotides read TGTGCCAGCAGCTTGGCAGGGGTCTACGAGCAGTACTTC.

The gene calls are TRBV3-1 (or the pseudogene TRBV3-2) and TRBJ1-3; 7 bases agree with TRBD1. The CDR3 has 16 amino acids. Trimming at V came to 4 bases and at J to 2 bases, leaving 8 bases not matched to a gene. Germline V gives CDR1 LGHDT, CDR2 YNNKEL (reference sequence). This chain's CDR3 is CASSPKTGVPGNTIYF. The CDR3 coding sequence is TGTGCCAGCAGCCCCAAAACAGGGGTGCCTGGAAACACCATATATTTT.

The V and J genes are TRBV3-1 (or the pseudogene TRBV3-2) and TRBJ2-1, with a possible D match to TRBD2 (5 bases). V lost 1 base to trimming and J lost 6 bases, with 16 bases between them. This CDR3 is 16 amino acids long. Germline V CDR1 and CDR2: LGHDT, YNNKEL (reference sequence). CDR3 DNA: TGTGCCAGCAGCCAAGGGCGGGTGGAATTCATCAATGAGCAGTTCTTC. Its protein is CASSQGRVEFINEQFF.

V and J are TRBV18 and TRBJ1-3, with D hard to call. In germline, CDR1 is KGHSH, CDR2 LQKENI. This CDR3 spans 14 amino acids. The V gene lost 3 bases and the J gene lost 0 bases, with 6 bases spanning the gap. The CDR3 here is CASSPGSSGNTIYF. Written as DNA, the CDR3 is TGTGCCAGCTCACCGGGGAGCTCTGGAAACACCATATATTTT. Full variable domain (outside the CDR3, taken from reference TRBV18 and TRBJ1-3): NAGVMQNPRHLVRRRGQEARLRCSPMKGHSHVYWYRQLPEEGLKFMVYLQKENIIDESGMPKERFSAEFPKEGPSILRIQQVVRGDSAAYFCASSPGSSGNTIYFGEGSWLTVV.